These T cell receptor beta chains were read from a single sample in a study of cytomegalovirus exposure and HLA in healthy donors. Profiling relied on immunoSEQ multiplex PCR, and the TCRdb table lists in-frame clones only, not all of them. The sample carries about 160,000 clones, around 72% recorded once. Sequencing was carried out using PBMCs. These receptors all stem from a man aged 40-49 years in good health and CMV-seropositive. Each CDR3 is given with its conserved first and last residue. Each record gives: clone size, D gene, J gene, V gene, CDR3 protein, CDR3 DNA. The D gene is left open where the match is weak. Only some rows state a clone size, as once, few, many or a class for expanded clones.

abundance: few
d_gene: TRBD1
j_gene: TRBJ2-2
v_gene: TRBV18
CDR3aa: CASSPRDRGRNTGELFF
CDR3nt: TGTGCCAGCTCACCGCGCGACAGGGGAAGGAACACCGGGGAGCTGTTTTTT

abundance: once
d_gene: TRBD2
j_gene: TRBJ2-7
v_gene: TRBV9
CDR3aa: CASSADPTSGGRYEQYF
CDR3nt: TGTGCCAGCAGCGCCGATCCGACTAGCGGGGGCCGCTACGAGCAGTACTTC

abundance: -
d_gene: -
j_gene: TRBJ1-5
v_gene: TRBV27
CDR3aa: CASSLSRAENSNQPQHF
CDR3nt: TGTGCCAGCAGTTTATCGCGGGCGGAAAATAGCAATCAGCCCCAGCATTTT

abundance: -
d_gene: TRBD1
j_gene: TRBJ1-1
v_gene: TRBV9
CDR3aa: CASSPPRGETEAFF
CDR3nt: TGTGCCAGCAGCCCTCCCAGGGGGGAAACCGAAGCTTTCTTT

abundance: few
d_gene: TRBD2
j_gene: TRBJ2-3
v_gene: TRBV7-3
CDR3aa: CASSSTTSGGSDTQYF
CDR3nt: TGTGCCAGCAGCTCAACGACTAGCGGGGGCTCAGATACGCAGTATTTT

abundance: few
d_gene: -
j_gene: TRBJ1-2
v_gene: TRBV10-3
CDR3aa: CAISEDGLWAF
CDR3nt: TGTGCCATCAGTGAGGACGGACTCTGGGCCTTC

abundance: -
d_gene: TRBD2
j_gene: TRBJ2-5
v_gene: TRBV7-9
CDR3aa: CASSSTAGVETQYF
CDR3nt: TGTGCCAGCAGTTCGACAGCGGGGGTAGAGACCCAGTACTTC

abundance: few
d_gene: -
j_gene: TRBJ2-4
v_gene: TRBV7-9
CDR3aa: CASSLGGPDIQYF
CDR3nt: TGTGCCAGCAGCTTGGGGGGTCCGGACATTCAGTACTTC

abundance: -
d_gene: TRBD1
j_gene: TRBJ1-6
v_gene: TRBV5-1
CDR3aa: CASGDRGSPLHF
CDR3nt: TGCGCCAGCGGGGACAGGGGTTCACCCCTCCACTTT

abundance: -
d_gene: -
j_gene: TRBJ1-2
v_gene: TRBV27
CDR3aa: CASSLSMVGGRYGYTF
CDR3nt: TGTGCCAGCAGTTTATCGATGGTTGGAGGGAGGTATGGCTACACCTTC

abundance: few
d_gene: -
j_gene: TRBJ2-1
v_gene: TRBV7-2
CDR3aa: CASSLVQGSEQFF
CDR3nt: TGTGCCAGCAGCTTAGTCCAGGGATCAGAGCAGTTCTTC

abundance: -
d_gene: -
j_gene: TRBJ1-1
v_gene: TRBV7-2
CDR3aa: CASSHYSTGNTEAFF
CDR3nt: TGTGCCAGCAGCCACTATTCTACAGGGAACACTGAAGCTTTCTTT

abundance: -
d_gene: TRBD2
j_gene: TRBJ2-1
v_gene: TRBV4-3
CDR3aa: CASSQVLAGLPQFF
CDR3nt: TGCGCCAGCAGCCAAGTTCTAGCGGGCCTCCCGCAGTTCTTC

abundance: once
d_gene: -
j_gene: TRBJ2-7
v_gene: TRBV4-1
CDR3aa: CASSQGGLSSYEQYF
CDR3nt: TGCGCCAGCAGCCAAGGGGGCCTAAGCTCCTACGAGCAGTACTTC

abundance: -
d_gene: -
j_gene: TRBJ2-6
v_gene: TRBV5-4
CDR3aa: CASSSGNRAGANVLTF
CDR3nt: TGTGCCAGCAGCTCGGGAAACAGGGCTGGGGCCAACGTCCTGACTTTC

abundance: -
d_gene: -
j_gene: TRBJ2-2
v_gene: TRBV4-1
CDR3aa: CASSGGGAGELFF
CDR3nt: TGCGCCAGCAGCGGAGGTGGGGCCGGGGAGCTGTTTTTT

abundance: -
d_gene: -
j_gene: TRBJ2-2
v_gene: TRBV2
CDR3aa: CASQGPSNTGELFF
CDR3nt: TGTGCCAGTCAGGGGCCGTCGAACACCGGGGAGCTGTTTTTT

abundance: -
d_gene: TRBD2
j_gene: TRBJ2-1
v_gene: TRBV2
CDR3aa: CASSEPAGGDEQFF
CDR3nt: TGTGCCAGCAGTGAACCAGCGGGGGGCGATGAGCAGTTCTTC

abundance: -
d_gene: -
j_gene: TRBJ1-3
v_gene: TRBV29-1
CDR3aa: CSVVAAGGISGNTIYF
CDR3nt: TGCAGCGTTGTGGCAGCTGGAGGGATCTCTGGAAACACCATATATTTT

abundance: -
d_gene: TRBD1
j_gene: TRBJ2-1
v_gene: TRBV28
CDR3aa: CASSLSWTGSYNEQFF
CDR3nt: TGTGCCAGCAGTTTATCGTGGACAGGCTCCTACAATGAGCAGTTCTTC

abundance: -
d_gene: -
j_gene: TRBJ1-3
v_gene: TRBV4-1
CDR3aa: CASSQVDLRASGNTIYF
CDR3nt: TGCGCCAGCAGCCAAGTTGATTTGAGGGCCTCTGGAAACACCATATATTTT

abundance: -
d_gene: -
j_gene: TRBJ2-3
v_gene: TRBV4-1
CDR3aa: CASSSVTGLITDTQYF
CDR3nt: TGCGCCAGCAGCTCAGTTACAGGTCTTATCACAGATACGCAGTATTTT

abundance: -
d_gene: TRBD2
j_gene: TRBJ2-5
v_gene: TRBV11-1
CDR3aa: CASSLAGGSQETQYF
CDR3nt: TGTGCCAGCAGCTTAGCCGGGGGGTCACAAGAGACCCAGTACTTC

abundance: -
d_gene: TRBD1
j_gene: TRBJ2-2
v_gene: TRBV5-4
CDR3aa: CASSLGDRENTGELFF
CDR3nt: TGTGCCAGCAGCTTGGGGGACAGGGAAAACACCGGGGAGCTGTTTTTT

abundance: once
d_gene: -
j_gene: TRBJ1-1
v_gene: TRBV2
CDR3aa: CASSGPGTMNTEAFF
CDR3nt: TGTGCCAGCAGTGGGCCGGGGACAATGAACACTGAAGCTTTCTTT

abundance: -
d_gene: TRBD2
j_gene: TRBJ2-7
v_gene: TRBV6-6
CDR3aa: CASSWTSGGAPYEQYF
CDR3nt: TGTGCCAGCAGTTGGACTAGCGGGGGGGCCCCCTACGAGCAGTACTTC

abundance: -
d_gene: TRBD1
j_gene: TRBJ2-7
v_gene: TRBV11-1
CDR3aa: CASSLGQTFYEQYF
CDR3nt: TGTGCCAGCAGCTTGGGACAGACCTTCTACGAGCAGTACTTC

abundance: -
d_gene: -
j_gene: TRBJ2-3
v_gene: TRBV21-1
CDR3aa: CASSPPRTGFLLLTDTQYF
CDR3nt: TGTGCCAGCAGCCCACCCCGGACAGGGTTCCTTCTGTTGACAGATACGCAGTATTTT

abundance: -
d_gene: TRBD1
j_gene: TRBJ2-7
v_gene: TRBV27
CDR3aa: CASSDRTYEQYF
CDR3nt: TGTGCCAGCTCGGACAGGACCTACGAGCAGTACTTC

abundance: -
d_gene: TRBD2
j_gene: TRBJ2-3
v_gene: TRBV7-9
CDR3aa: CASSRGGSADTQYF
CDR3nt: TGTGCCAGCAGTCGCGGGGGTAGCGCAGATACGCAGTATTTT

abundance: -
d_gene: TRBD1
j_gene: TRBJ2-5
v_gene: TRBV7-3
CDR3aa: CASSKGTAQETQYF
CDR3nt: TGTGCCAGCAGCAAAGGGACAGCCCAAGAGACCCAGTACTTC

abundance: -
d_gene: -
j_gene: TRBJ1-2
v_gene: TRBV25-1
CDR3aa: CASSEHRVGYTF
CDR3nt: TGTGCCAGCAGTGAACACAGGGTCGGCTACACCTTC

abundance: -
d_gene: -
j_gene: TRBJ1-1
v_gene: TRBV19
CDR3aa: CASSRQTSEAFF
CDR3nt: TGTGCCAGTAGTCGACAGACCTCCGAAGCTTTCTTT

abundance: -
d_gene: -
j_gene: TRBJ1-2
v_gene: TRBV6-4
CDR3aa: CASSDSGGREGTNYGYTF
CDR3nt: TGTGCCAGCAGTGACTCAGGAGGAAGGGAGGGAACTAACTATGGCTACACCTTC

abundance: -
d_gene: TRBD2
j_gene: TRBJ2-7
v_gene: TRBV5-1
CDR3aa: CASMFVSGGGYEQYF
CDR3nt: TGCGCCAGCATGTTTGTCAGCGGGGGAGGGTACGAGCAGTACTTC

abundance: -
d_gene: -
j_gene: TRBJ2-7
v_gene: TRBV2
CDR3aa: CASIETHQRSYEQYF
CDR3nt: TGTGCCAGCATCGAAACACACCAAAGGAGCTACGAGCAGTACTTC

abundance: -
d_gene: -
j_gene: TRBJ1-4
v_gene: TRBV19
CDR3aa: CASSPVGDNEKLFF
CDR3nt: TGTGCCAGTAGCCCAGTCGGGGATAATGAAAAACTGTTTTTT

abundance: few
d_gene: TRBD1
j_gene: TRBJ1-1
v_gene: TRBV19
CDR3aa: CASSRQGDEAFF
CDR3nt: TGTGCCAGTAGTAGACAGGGGGATGAAGCTTTCTTT

abundance: -
d_gene: TRBD1
j_gene: TRBJ2-2
v_gene: TRBV10-3
CDR3aa: CATGTGKQTGELFF
CDR3nt: TGTGCCACCGGGACAGGGAAACAGACCGGGGAGCTGTTTTTT

abundance: -
d_gene: -
j_gene: TRBJ2-2
v_gene: TRBV30
CDR3aa: CAWSRRGGTGELFF
CDR3nt: TGTGCCTGGAGTCGAAGGGGAGGCACCGGGGAGCTGTTTTTT

abundance: -
d_gene: TRBD2
j_gene: TRBJ2-1
v_gene: TRBV10-3
CDR3aa: CAISGEGSSYNEQFF
CDR3nt: TGTGCCATCAGTGGGGAGGGTAGCTCCTACAATGAGCAGTTCTTC